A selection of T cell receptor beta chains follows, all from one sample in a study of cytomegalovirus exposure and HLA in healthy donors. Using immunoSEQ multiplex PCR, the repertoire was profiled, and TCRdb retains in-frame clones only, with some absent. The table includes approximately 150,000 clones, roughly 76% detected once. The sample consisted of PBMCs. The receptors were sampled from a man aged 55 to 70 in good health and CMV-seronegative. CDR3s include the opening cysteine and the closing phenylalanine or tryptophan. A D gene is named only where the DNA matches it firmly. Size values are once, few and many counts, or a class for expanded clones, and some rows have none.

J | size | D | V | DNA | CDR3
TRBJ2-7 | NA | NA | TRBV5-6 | TGTGCCAGCAACAGATTCTCCTACGAGCAGTACTTC | CASNRFSYEQYF
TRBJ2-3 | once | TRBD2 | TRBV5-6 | TGTGCCAGCAGCTTTTTCAGCGGGGGGGTTCCCACAGATACGCAGTATTTT | CASSFFSGGVPTDTQYF
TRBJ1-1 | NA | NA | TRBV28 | TGTGCCAGCGCCACGGCGGTGAACACTGAAGCTTTCTTT | CASATAVNTEAFF
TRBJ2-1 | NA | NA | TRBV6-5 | TGTGCCAGCAGTTACGGAGGCCTTTACAGTCCGATCTTC | CASSYGGLYSPIF
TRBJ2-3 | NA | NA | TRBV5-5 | TGTGCCAGCACTCAACCGGGCGGGAATTCAGATACGCAGTATTTT | CASTQPGGNSDTQYF
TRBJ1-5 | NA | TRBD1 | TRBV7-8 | TGTGCCAGCAGCGCGGGACAGCCCGCGGCGCCCCAGCATTTT | CASSAGQPAAPQHF
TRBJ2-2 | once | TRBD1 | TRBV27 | TGTGCCAGCAGTTTACCTGGGACAGACACCGGGGAGCTGTTTTTT | CASSLPGTDTGELFF
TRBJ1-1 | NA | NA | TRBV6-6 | TGTGCCAGCAGCCAGTCGTTGGGACGGGGGACTGAAGCTTTCTTT | CASSQSLGRGTEAFF
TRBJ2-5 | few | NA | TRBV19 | TGTGCCGTAGGGGAACGGCAAGGGTCCCAGTACTTC | CAVGERQGSQYF
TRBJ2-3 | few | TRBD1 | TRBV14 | TGTGCCAGCAGCCGAATCCCGACAGGGCCCGATACGCAGTATTTT | CASSRIPTGPDTQYF
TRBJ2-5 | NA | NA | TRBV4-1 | TGCGCCAGCAGCCAAGTAGACCAAGAGACCCAGTACTTC | CASSQVDQETQYF
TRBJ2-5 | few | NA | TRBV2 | TGTGCCAGCAGCGGAACTGCCGGGGAGACCCAGTACTTC | CASSGTAGETQYF
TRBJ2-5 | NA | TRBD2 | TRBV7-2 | TGTGCCAGCAGCCCCGACAGCGGGGCAATGACCCAGTACTTC | CASSPDSGAMTQYF